This T cell receptor (beta chain) was sequenced during a study of blood T cells in healthy people across ages. A sample-barcoded 5' primer and a J-beta primer mix were used in a second PCR of roughly 7 to 12 cycles. TCRdb called the 5' RACE reads again in MiXCR, with one record for every CDR3 protein. The sample lists 600,000 to 650,000 distinct CDR3 sequences; 58% were seen once. The V segment lost 4 bases and the J segment 7 bases; nucleotides outside the gene matches: 5. The germline CDR1 and CDR2 sequences are SNHLY and FYNNEI. This CDR3 is 15 amino acids long. Sequenced: blood. This clonotype originated in a man aged 55 to 69 in good health. This chain joins TRBV2 and TRBJ1-4; 11 nucleotides align to TRBD1. The CDR3: CASSGGTGGREKLFF. In nucleotides, the CDR3 is TGTGCCAGCAGTGGAGGGACAGGGGGTCGTGAAAAACTGTTTTTT.